Shown below are 7 T cell receptor beta chains from a single sample sequenced in a study of control samples from healthy donors and cancer patients. Libraries were prepared by immunoSEQ multiplex PCR; TCRdb keeps only in-frame clonotypes and omits some of them. This table holds 170,000 or so clones, roughly 94% found once. The sequencing sample was made of blood. The receptors derive from a woman between 18 and 30 years old in good health.

The V and J genes are TRBV7-3 and TRBJ1-4; no firm D call. Per the germline V gene, CDR1 is SGHTA and CDR2 is FQGTGA. The CDR3 runs to 18 residues. Deletions cut 0 bases from V and 5 bases from J, with 19 bases between. The CDR3 coding sequence is TGTGCCAGCAGCTTAACGACATTTGCTCGGACGGGGAATGAAAAACTGTTTTTT. This codes for CASSLTTFARTGNEKLFF.

This sequence joins TRBV3-1 (or the pseudogene TRBV3-2) and TRBJ1-4; no clear D. The V and J ends lost 3 bases and 5 bases respectively, with 4 bases between them. CDR1 LGHDT and CDR2 YNNKEL come from the germline V gene (reference sequence). This CDR3 is 12 amino acids long. CDR3 amino acids: CASSQENEKLFF. CDR3 sequence (DNA): TGTGCCAGCAGCCAGGAAAATGAAAAACTGTTTTTT.

V gene TRBV19 combines with J gene TRBJ2-2; D call uncertain. The CDR3 sequence is 13 residues long. Germline-derived CDR1 and CDR2 are LNHDA and SQIVND (reference sequence). The germline V and J ends were trimmed by 7 bases and 6 bases, with 12 bases remaining between them. CDR3 bases: TGTGCCAGTAAGCATGCAGGAGCCGGGGAGCTGTTTTTT. This codes for CASKHAGAGELFF.

The chain carries TRBV6-6 and TRBJ2-5; a possible D gene is TRBD1 (5 bases). The germline V gene has CDR1 MNHNY and CDR2 SVGAGI (reference sequence). Trimming took off 0 bases at V and 5 bases at J, with 13 bases between the two ends. The CDR3 has 15 residues. As DNA, the CDR3 is TGTGCCAGCAGTTACTCGGGCAGGGATGTGGAGACCCAGTACTTC. Translating it yields CASSYSGRDVETQYF.

The V gene is TRBV7-2, the J gene TRBJ2-5, with TRBD1 matching over 10 bases. Germline values: CDR1 SGHTA, CDR2 FQGNSA. This CDR3 region has 14 residues. The trim removed 6 bases at V and 5 bases at J, leaving 6 bases unmatched. Here the CDR3 DNA reads TGTGCCAGCAGTCAAGACAGGGGGCGTGAGACCCAGTACTTC. Amino acids: CASSQDRGRETQYF.

This chain links TRBV10-2 with TRBJ1-1; D is perhaps TRBD1 (5 bases). Germline CDR1 reads WSHSY; CDR2 reads SAAADI. This CDR3 region has 15 residues. Between the trimmed V and J ends, which lost 2 bases and 1 base, there was a span of 11 bases. The CDR3 DNA follows: TGCGCCAGCAGTGAGCCAGGGATGGGGAACACTGAAGCTTTCTTT. Protein: CASSEPGMGNTEAFF.

V usage is TRBV29-1 and J usage is TRBJ1-2; no firm D call. Trimming removed 5 bases from V and 4 bases from J, with 17 bases in between. CDR1 is SQVTM, CDR2 ANQGSEA, per germline. The length of the CDR3 is 14 residues. The DNA of the CDR3 is TGCAGCGTTCCCCCCCGCGGGCCCGGCTATGGCTACACCTTC. It encodes CSVPPRGPGYGYTF. Full variable domain (missing parts from reference TRBV29-1 and TRBJ1-2): SAVISQKPSRDICQRGTSLTIQCQVDSQVTMMFWYRQQPGQSLTLIATANQGSEATYESGFVIDKFPISRPNLTFSTLTVSNMSPEDSSIYLCSVPPRGPGYGYTFGSGTRLTVV.